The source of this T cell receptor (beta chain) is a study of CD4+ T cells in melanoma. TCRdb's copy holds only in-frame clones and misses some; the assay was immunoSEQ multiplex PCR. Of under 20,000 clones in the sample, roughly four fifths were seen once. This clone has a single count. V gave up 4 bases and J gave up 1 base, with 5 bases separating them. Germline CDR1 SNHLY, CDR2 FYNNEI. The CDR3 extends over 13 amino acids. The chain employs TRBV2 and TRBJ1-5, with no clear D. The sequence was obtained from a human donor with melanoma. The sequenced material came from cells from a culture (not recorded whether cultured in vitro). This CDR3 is CASSAESNQPQHF. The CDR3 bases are TGTGCCAGCAGTGCGGAGAGCAATCAGCCCCAGCATTTT.